The clone carrying this T cell receptor beta chain has at least ten counts. Antigen unknown. The data originate from a study of regulatory T cells in long-lasting Graves disease. Whole-study results and caveats: Not thyroid tissue but only peripheral blood was studied. Whereas new patients shared about a thousand public clonotypes, persistent patients shared more, at 2,741.

This sample's time point: newly diagnosed GD, antithyroid drugs for less than 3 months. Isolated PBMC RNA provided the starting material for the TCR library. Building of the TCR beta libraries involved iRepertoire HTBI primers and Arm-PCR of CDR3 regions. TCRdb re-derived calls from the multiplex PCR reads in MiXCR, one entry per CDR3 protein. The table records about 440,000 distinct CDR3 sequences, 15% to 20% of them present only once. These data are also associated with another study on T cells in Graves' hyperthyroidism and ophthalmopathy. This second study says: First-round RT-PCR targeting the TCR CDR3 was performed with the HTBI primer set.

Sequencing was performed on peripheral blood mononuclear cells (PBMCs), taken at new diagnosis, from a patient treated with antithyroid drugs. The TCR originated in a woman under 30 with Graves disease.

This chain's CDR3 is CASKLQGEYEQYF. CDR3 sequence (DNA): TGTGCCAGCAAGTTACAGGGGGAGTACGAGCAGTACTTC. The chain carries TRBV28 and TRBJ2-7, with TRBD1 matching 8 bases. From germline, CDR1 is MDHEN and CDR2 SYDVKM. V lost 7 bases and J lost 4; bases outside the gene matches: 6. The CDR3 covers 13 residues.